This TCR beta chain was observed in a study of cytomegalovirus exposure and HLA in healthy donors. Study at large: A data release that came early held roughly 80 million unique TCRs from HLA-typed donors. Of all 370 or so donors who were genotyped, 70% to 85% belonged to the Caucasian-associated ancestry cluster.

Primers for the PCR totalled 60 Vbeta and 13 Jbeta. The assay was immunoSEQ multiplex PCR, and TCRdb's table has in-frame clones only and misses some. Of about 150,000 clones in the sample, around 77% were seen once. After removal of 1 base from V and 1 base from J, the junction contained 0 bases not matched to a gene. Germline V gene lookup returns CDR1 LNHDA and CDR2 SQIVND (reference sequence). The CDR3 spans 14 residues. Sequences were obtained from PBMCs. V gene TRBV19 combines with J gene TRBJ1-2; 7 nucleotides agree with TRBD1. This clonotype originated in a young man in good health. The CDR3 nucleotides are TGTGCCAGTAGTATAGGACAGGGTAACTATGGCTACACCTTC. It encodes CASSIGQGNYGYTF.